This TCR beta chain is from a study of blood T cell repertoires in COVID-19. The method was immunoSEQ multiplex PCR; TCRdb's version includes in-frame clones alone and lacks a portion of them. In the table there are some 160,000 clones, roughly 93% of which are singletons. The sequencing input was peripheral blood. The receptor's source is a man in his late teens or twenties with acute or convalescent COVID-19.

CDR3 residues: CASSPQTPGTGRSNQPQHF. The CDR3, as DNA: TGTGCCAGTAGTCCTCAGACGCCCGGGACAGGTAGGAGCAATCAGCCCCAGCATTTT. The rearrangement joins TRBV19 to TRBJ1-5; the match to TRBD1 covers 8 bases. The CDR3 has 19 amino acids. The ends lost 5 bases at V and 1 base at J; junction bases unmatched: 16. Germline loops: CDR1 LNHDA, CDR2 SQIVND (reference sequence).